These 24 T cell receptor beta chains came from one sample sequenced in a study of cytomegalovirus exposure and HLA in healthy donors. The PCR employed 60 Vbeta primers together with 13 Jbeta primers. The data were produced by immunoSEQ multiplex PCR, yet TCRdb's version contains in-frame clones alone and is incomplete. The top ten clones hold about a tenth of a sample with fewer than 40,000 clones, 81% of them seen once. The source material was PBMCs. The receptors shown here come from a woman aged 40 to 55 in good health and CMV-seronegative.

This clone was seen a single time. This sequence joins TRBV2 and TRBJ1-1; tentative D call: TRBD1 (6 bases). Germline CDR1 SNHLY, CDR2 FYNNEI. This CDR3 has 13 amino acids. V shed 3 bases and J shed 1 base, with 6 bases lying between them. For the CDR3, the DNA is TGTGCCAGCAGTGACAGGGGGAACACTGAAGCTTTCTTT. Amino acids: CASSDRGNTEAFF.

The chain couples TRBV20-1 to TRBJ1-1; weak D call: TRBD1 (6 bases). Germline CDR1 DFQATT, CDR2 SNEGSKA (reference sequence). The CDR3 is 11 amino acids. V lost 8 bases, J lost 3 bases, and 10 bases lay in between. The DNA of the CDR3 is TGCAGTCCCGACAGGTACACTGAAGCTTTCTTT. It specifies CSPDRYTEAFF.

This chain joins TRBV6-5 and TRBJ2-7; TRBD2 matches at 9 bases. The ends lost 2 bases at V and 3 bases at J; junction bases unmatched: 8. The CDR3 runs 16 residues. Germline CDR1 and CDR2: MNHEY and SVGAGI. CDR3 in amino acids: CASSYLGAGGLYEQYF. The CDR3 DNA reads as TGTGCCAGCAGTTACCTTGGGGCGGGGGGGCTCTACGAGCAGTACTTC.

The genes are TRBV5-1 and TRBJ1-1; tentative D call: TRBD1 (5 bases). Germline-derived CDR1 and CDR2 are SGHRS and YFSETQ. The CDR3 is 15 residues long. V lost 3 bases and J lost 3, with 15 bases in between. This chain's CDR3 is CASSSYQDRHTEAFF. CDR3 sequence (DNA): TGCGCCAGCAGCTCCTACCAAGACAGACACACTGAAGCTTTCTTT. Full variable domain (remainder filled in from reference TRBV5-1 and TRBJ1-1): KAGVTQTPRYLIKTRGQQVTLSCSPISGHRSVSWYQQTPGQGLQFLFEYFSETQRNKGNFPGRFSGRQFSNSRSEMNVSTLELGDSALYLCASSSYQDRHTEAFFGQGTRLTVV.

This rearrangement joins TRBV6-6 to TRBJ2-7; 7 bases align to TRBD1. The junction had 3 bases not matched to a gene; V was cut back by 4 bases and J by 0 bases. Germline-derived CDR1 and CDR2 are MNHNY and SVGAGI (reference sequence). The CDR3 has 14 residues. As DNA, the CDR3 is TGTGCCAGCAGTTCCGGGACAGCCTCCTACGAGCAGTACTTC. This gives the protein CASSSGTASYEQYF.

This clone came up a few times. The chain employs TRBV6-5 and TRBJ1-2; D possibly corresponds to TRBD1 (5 bases). Germline CDR1 MNHEY, CDR2 SVGAGI. The CDR3 runs 15 residues. Trimming took off 0 bases at V and 8 bases at J, with 16 bases between the two ends. The CDR3 sequence: CASSYSVQVHRGYTF. The CDR3 DNA is TGTGCCAGCAGTTACTCGGTACAGGTTCATCGGGGCTACACCTTC.

The chain recombines TRBV19 with TRBJ2-6; 7 bases agree with TRBD1. The germline gives CDR1 LNHDA, CDR2 SQIVND (reference sequence). The CDR3 is made up of 15 amino acids. Trimming cost V 7 bases and J 0 bases; bases outside gene matches: 3. This CDR3 reads CASTHRGSGANVLTF. The CDR3 coding sequence is TGTGCCAGTACCCACAGGGGCTCTGGGGCCAACGTCCTGACTTTC.

The rearrangement joins TRBV7-8 to TRBJ2-2, with 9 bases aligning to TRBD1. CDR3 length equals 16 residues. From germline, CDR1 is SGHVS and CDR2 FQNEAQ. The trim removed 3 bases at V and 6 bases at J, leaving 8 bases unmatched. The CDR3 region has the DNA TGTGCCAGCAGCTTTAATTTACAGGGGGCGGCCGGGGAGCTGTTTTTT. Translated, it gives CASSFNLQGAAGELFF.

This clone was detected once. The CDR3 protein is CASSVGTSNEQFF. CDR3 sequence (DNA): TGTGCCAGCAGCGTGGGGACTTCTAATGAGCAGTTCTTC. The chain is built from TRBV9 and TRBJ2-1; tentative D call: TRBD2 (6 bases). CDR1 is SGDLS, CDR2 YYNGEE, per germline. The ends were cut back, 2 bases at V and 7 bases at J, with 10 bases in the middle. The CDR3 is 13 residues long.

The V and J genes are TRBV11-3 and TRBJ1-1; TRBD1 matches at 8 bases. Losses at the gene ends were 5 bases for V and 1 base for J; bases not matched to a gene: 3. The CDR3 contains 14 residues. The V gene's germline CDR1 is SGHNT and CDR2 YENEEA. CDR3 sequence reads: CASSPGTGNTEAFF. The CDR3 DNA follows: TGTGCCAGCAGCCCCGGGACAGGGAACACTGAAGCTTTCTTT.

The rearrangement links TRBV11-2 to TRBJ2-4; 8 bases align to TRBD1. V shed 5 bases, J shed 6 bases, and the junction held 6 bases outside the gene matches. This CDR3 is 14 amino acids long. CDR1 and CDR2 from the germline V gene are SGHAT and FQNNGV. The chain's CDR3 is CASSQQGGSNIQYF. CDR3 DNA: TGTGCCAGCAGCCAACAGGGGGGTTCAAACATTCAGTACTTC.

This sequence joins TRBV1 and TRBJ2-7; the D call of TRBD2 is as the table states it, not checked on the DNA. TRBV1 is a pseudogene segment. This CDR3 is 13 amino acids long. CDR3 in amino acids: CTILSGGAYEQYF. The CDR3 coding sequence is TGCACCATCCTTAGCGGGGGGGCTTACGAGCAGTACTTC.

The V gene is TRBV15, the J gene TRBJ2-3; tentative D call: TRBD2 (6 bases). Per the germline V gene, CDR1 is LNHNV and CDR2 is YYDKDF (reference sequence). V lost 0 bases to trimming and J lost 3 bases, with 7 bases between them. This CDR3 contains 14 residues. In DNA, the CDR3 is TGTGCCACCAGCAGAGACGGACTAACAGATACGCAGTATTTT. This codes for CATSRDGLTDTQYF. The full variable domain, rest sourced from reference TRBV15 and TRBJ2-3, is DAMVIQNPRYQVTQFGKPVTLSCSQTLNHNVMYWYQQKSSQAPKLLFHYYDKDFNNEADTPDNFQSRRPNTSFCFLDIRSPGLGDTAMYLCATSRDGLTDTQYFGPGTRLTVL.

This clone occurred a few times. The chain employs TRBV9 and TRBJ2-3; TRBD1 matches 9 bases. CDR3 size: 16 residues. Germline CDR1 reads SGDLS; CDR2 reads YYNGEE. V was clipped by 4 bases and J by 3 bases; unmatched bases: 9. The CDR3, as DNA: TGTGCCAGCAGCAAGGACAGGGGATGGTTTACAGATACGCAGTATTTT. It codes for CASSKDRGWFTDTQYF.

This clone has more than one count but fewer than ten. J is TRBJ1-4 and V is TRBV25-1, with a possible D match to TRBD1 (6 bases). Germline V lookup: CDR1 MGHDK, CDR2 SYGVNS. The CDR3 has 12 residues. V was trimmed by 3 bases and J by 13 bases, leaving 12 bases between them. CDR3 sequence reads: CASSDPRRGLFF. The CDR3 DNA sequence: TGTGCCAGCAGTGACCCGCGCAGGGGACTGTTTTTT. Supplemented by reference TRBV25-1 and TRBJ1-4, the full variable domain reads EADIYQTPRYLVIGTGKKITLECSQTMGHDKMYWYQQDPGMELHLIHYSYGVNSTEKGDLSSESTVSRIRTEHFPLTLESARPSHTSQYLCASSDPRRGLFFGSGTQLSVL.

CDR3 loop: CAISARGGVYEQYF. DNA for the CDR3: TGTGCCATCAGTGCCCGGGGGGGCGTCTACGAGCAGTACTTC. This rearrangement joins TRBV10-3 to TRBJ2-7; 8 bases agree with TRBD2. The CDR3 consists of 14 residues. CDR1 and CDR2 (germline): ENHRY, SYGVKD. The V segment lost 4 bases and the J segment 3 bases; nucleotides outside the gene matches: 5.

This rearrangement joins TRBV6-5 to TRBJ2-3; tentative D call: TRBD2 (5 bases). V was pared by 5 bases and J by 6 bases, with 12 bases between. This CDR3 is built from 13 residues. Germline V lookup: CDR1 MNHEY, CDR2 SVGAGI. The CDR3 sequence is CASSLPGSDTQYF. CDR3 nucleotide sequence: TGTGCCAGCAGTCTCCCGGGGAGTGATACGCAGTATTTT.

The rearrangement uses TRBV7-2 and TRBJ2-3, with 13 bases identical to TRBD2. CDR3 length: 19 amino acids. Unmatched junction bases numbered 16, after V lost 6 bases and J lost 4 bases. Germline V gives CDR1 SGHTA, CDR2 FQGNSA. The CDR3 is CASRMRVSGLAGRADTQYF. The CDR3, as DNA: TGTGCCAGCAGGATGCGAGTATCGGGACTAGCGGGGCGTGCAGATACGCAGTATTTT.

The V gene is TRBV15, the J gene TRBJ2-5, with a tentative D call TRBD1 (5 bases). CDR3 size: 17 residues. Germline V gives CDR1 LNHNV, CDR2 YYDKDF (reference sequence). Trimming removed 2 bases at V and 4 bases at J, with 20 bases between. The CDR3 loop reads CATSRLMDTRGVETQYF. CDR3 sequence (DNA): TGTGCCACCAGCAGACTAATGGACACCCGAGGAGTAGAGACCCAGTACTTC.

This clone was counted only a few times. CDR3 DNA sequence: TGCGCCAGCAGCCCAGGACAGGGTAGCACTGAAGCTTTCTTT. As protein: CASSPGQGSTEAFF. The chain is built from TRBV5-1 and TRBJ1-1; 8 nucleotides line up with TRBD1. CDR3 length: 14 residues. Germline CDR1 SGHRS, CDR2 YFSETQ. V gave up 4 bases and J gave up 4 bases; unmatched junction bases: 6.

This sequence joins TRBV4-2 and TRBJ2-7; 8 bases are a match to TRBD1. This CDR3 has 15 amino acids. Germline values: CDR1 LGHNA, CDR2 YNFKEQ. Trimming took 0 bases from V and 3 from J; bases not matched to a gene: 4. The CDR3 is CASSQDRGRIYEQYV. The CDR3 DNA is TGTGCCAGCAGCCAAGACAGGGGGCGAATCTACGAGCAGTACGTC.

The V call is TRBV29-1, the J call TRBJ2-1, with 13 bases lining up with TRBD2. Trimming took 2 bases from V and 14 from J; bases not matched to a gene: 6. This CDR3 spans 13 amino acids. Germline CDR1 is SQVTM and CDR2 is ANQGSEA. CDR3 sequence: CSVERTSGGAEFF. The CDR3 DNA reads as TGCAGCGTTGAACGTACTAGCGGGGGGGCCGAGTTCTTC.

The CDR3 loop reads CASSYYRGTGELFF. CDR3 nucleotides: TGTGCCAGCAGCTATTACAGGGGCACCGGGGAGCTGTTTTTT. The chain is built from TRBV5-4 and TRBJ2-2, with 7 bases identical to TRBD1. Germline V gene sequence: CDR1 SGHNT, CDR2 YYREEE (reference sequence). The CDR3 is made up of 14 amino acids. Unmatched junction bases numbered 3, after V lost 3 bases and J lost 4 bases.

The chain employs TRBV4-2 and TRBJ2-2; 7 nucleotides agree with TRBD2. From germline, CDR1 is LGHNA and CDR2 YNFKEQ. The CDR3 is 15 amino acids. V shed 3 bases, J shed 4 bases, and the junction held 5 bases outside the gene matches. The CDR3 DNA is TGTGCCAGCAGCCAGGCGGGGGAGGGCACCGGGGAGCTGTTTTTT. It yields the protein CASSQAGEGTGELFF.